Listed below are T cell receptor beta chains from one sample, sequenced in a study of Graves' ophthalmopathy and Graves' hyperthyroidism. MiXCR, run by TCRdb on the multiplex PCR reads, gives a single entry per CDR3 protein. The sample lists approximately 700,000 distinct CDR3 sequences, about 41% occurring once. The source material was peripheral blood. The source of these receptors is an adult man with Graves' ophthalmopathy. Each CDR3 is given without its conserved first and last residue. Fields, in order: CDR3 protein, J gene, clone size, V gene. Some rows mark clone size as missing; the rest say once, few, many or name a class of expanded clone.

ASSQDVPLTGRPGENQY TRBJ2-5 - TRBV7-2
ASSLVWASEQY TRBJ2-7 - TRBV7-2
ASSQSYASRETQY TRBJ2-5 - TRBV4-1
ASSLNAGGQETQY TRBJ2-5 many TRBV7-3
SVENRESYNEQY TRBJ2-7 - TRBV29-1
ASSPSTSGKGEQY TRBJ2-7 many TRBV5-1
SDLAYRNTGELF TRBJ2-2 many TRBV20-1
ASSQDRTDKGYT TRBJ1-2 few TRBV4-3
ASSLFALKGAGITEAF TRBJ1-1 - TRBV7-2
AISEFRTGLGAF TRBJ1-1 many TRBV10-3
ASNPRREETQY TRBJ2-5 few TRBV6-1
AISEKYENQPQH TRBJ1-5 many TRBV10-3
ASSNGQGYGYT TRBJ1-2 many TRBV2
ASSQREEGYGYT TRBJ1-2 many TRBV4-1
ASSLMAGTVYEQY TRBJ2-7 - TRBV12-3/TRBV12-4
ASSLWLRGGTNEKLF TRBJ1-4 - TRBV11-2
ATSPQDHGYT TRBJ1-2 - TRBV24-1
ASSPRSQITEAF TRBJ1-1 - TRBV9
SARTGMGNSPLH TRBJ1-6 many TRBV20-1
ASSPWSGGEAF TRBJ1-1 - TRBV9
ASSLQGYGNTIY TRBJ1-3 - TRBV19
ASSQDGWGNYGYT TRBJ1-2 few TRBV4-3
ASSQEGGDREIGGYGYT TRBJ1-2 many TRBV4-1
ASSQEVGHPNYEQY TRBJ2-7 - TRBV4-2
ASTSMRAYEQY TRBJ2-7 - TRBV25-1
ASSWAGGAGYGYT TRBJ1-2 many TRBV5-1
ASSAQGEAGYT TRBJ1-2 - TRBV7-8
SVAVRLVNYEQY TRBJ2-7 - TRBV29-1
AGSQGTGRDSPLH TRBJ1-6 - TRBV4-2
AVGTGNTIY TRBJ1-3 many TRBV10-3
ASSIRRGGTEAF TRBJ1-1 - TRBV19
ASTGLAGANQETQY TRBJ2-5 few TRBV5-1
ASSSGGQGINEQY TRBJ2-7 few TRBV5-1
ASSLDSRQVSEAF TRBJ1-1 - TRBV7-6
ASSLSPENAPQH TRBJ1-5 many TRBV5-5
ASSLVGRSTEAF TRBJ1-1 - TRBV5-5
ASSLGQGLDYGYT TRBJ1-2 - TRBV25-1
PSSTQGIDSPLH TRBJ1-6 - TRBV19
ASSQFPGVETQY TRBJ2-5 many TRBV4-2
SARGNQETQY TRBJ2-5 - TRBV20-1
ASSQGQRASYEQY TRBJ2-7 - TRBV4-3
AISDSTETQY TRBJ2-5 - TRBV10-3
SAGTGGGVTQY TRBJ2-5 - TRBV29-1
SVYRAQTQH TRBJ1-5 - TRBV29-1